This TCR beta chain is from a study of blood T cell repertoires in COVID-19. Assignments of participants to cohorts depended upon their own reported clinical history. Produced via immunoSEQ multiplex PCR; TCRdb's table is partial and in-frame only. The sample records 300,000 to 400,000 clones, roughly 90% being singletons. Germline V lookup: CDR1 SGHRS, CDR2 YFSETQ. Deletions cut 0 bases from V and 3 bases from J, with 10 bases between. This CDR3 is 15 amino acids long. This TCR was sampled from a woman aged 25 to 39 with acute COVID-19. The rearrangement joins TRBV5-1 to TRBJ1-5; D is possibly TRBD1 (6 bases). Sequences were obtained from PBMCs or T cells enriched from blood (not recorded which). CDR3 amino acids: CASSLEDSHNQPQHF. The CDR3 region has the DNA TGCGCCAGCAGCTTGGAGGACAGCCACAATCAGCCCCAGCATTTT.